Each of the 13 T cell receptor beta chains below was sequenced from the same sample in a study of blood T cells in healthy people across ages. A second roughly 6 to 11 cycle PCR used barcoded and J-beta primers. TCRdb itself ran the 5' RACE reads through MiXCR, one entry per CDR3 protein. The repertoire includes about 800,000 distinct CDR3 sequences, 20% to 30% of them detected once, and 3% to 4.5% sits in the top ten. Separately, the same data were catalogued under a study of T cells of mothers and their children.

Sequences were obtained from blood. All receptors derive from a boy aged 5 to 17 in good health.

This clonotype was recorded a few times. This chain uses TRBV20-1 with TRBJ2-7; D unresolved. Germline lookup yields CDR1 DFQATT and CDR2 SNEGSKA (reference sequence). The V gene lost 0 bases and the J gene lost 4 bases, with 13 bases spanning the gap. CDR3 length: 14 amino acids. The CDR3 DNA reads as TGCAGTGCTAGAGATATCCAGGCCCTATACGAGCAGTACTTC. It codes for CSARDIQALYEQYF.

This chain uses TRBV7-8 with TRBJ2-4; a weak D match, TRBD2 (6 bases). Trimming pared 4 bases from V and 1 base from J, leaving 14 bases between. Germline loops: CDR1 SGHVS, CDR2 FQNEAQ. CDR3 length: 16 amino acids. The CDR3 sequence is CASSSTGGAAKNIQYF. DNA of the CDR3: TGTGCCAGCAGCTCCACAGGAGGGGCGGCCAAAAACATTCAGTACTTC.

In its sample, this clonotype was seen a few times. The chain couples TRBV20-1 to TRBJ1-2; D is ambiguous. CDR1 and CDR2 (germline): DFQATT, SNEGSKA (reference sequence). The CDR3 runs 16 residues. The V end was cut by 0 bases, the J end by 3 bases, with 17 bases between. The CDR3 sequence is CSARDNNGNRDYGYTF. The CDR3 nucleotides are TGCAGTGCTAGAGATAATAACGGAAACCGGGACTATGGCTACACCTTC.

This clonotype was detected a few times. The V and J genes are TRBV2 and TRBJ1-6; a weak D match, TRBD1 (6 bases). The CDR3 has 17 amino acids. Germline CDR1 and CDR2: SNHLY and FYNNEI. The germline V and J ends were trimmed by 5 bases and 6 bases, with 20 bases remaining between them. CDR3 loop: CASSPYAPGQTNSPLHF. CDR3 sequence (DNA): TGTGCCAGCAGTCCTTACGCACCGGGACAAACTAATTCACCCCTCCACTTT.

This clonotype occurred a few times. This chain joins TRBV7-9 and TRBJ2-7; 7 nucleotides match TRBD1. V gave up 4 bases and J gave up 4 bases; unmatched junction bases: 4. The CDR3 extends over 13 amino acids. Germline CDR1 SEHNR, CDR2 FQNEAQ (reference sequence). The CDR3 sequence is CASSYTGAYEQYV. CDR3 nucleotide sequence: TGTGCCAGCAGCTACACAGGGGCTTACGAGCAGTACGTC.

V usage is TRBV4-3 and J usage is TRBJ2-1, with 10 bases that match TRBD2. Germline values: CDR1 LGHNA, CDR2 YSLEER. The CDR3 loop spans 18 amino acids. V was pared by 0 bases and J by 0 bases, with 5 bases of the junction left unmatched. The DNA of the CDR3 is TGCGCCAGCAGCCAAGATGTAGCGGGGGGAACCTCCTACAATGAGCAGTTCTTC. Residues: CASSQDVAGGTSYNEQFF.

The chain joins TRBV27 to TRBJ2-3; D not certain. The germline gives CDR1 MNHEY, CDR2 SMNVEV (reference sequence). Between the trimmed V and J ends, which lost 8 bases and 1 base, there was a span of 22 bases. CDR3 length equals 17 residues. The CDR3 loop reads CASCRLPSGVRTDTQYF. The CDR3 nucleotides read TGTGCCAGCTGTCGATTGCCGTCAGGCGTACGCACAGATACGCAGTATTTT.

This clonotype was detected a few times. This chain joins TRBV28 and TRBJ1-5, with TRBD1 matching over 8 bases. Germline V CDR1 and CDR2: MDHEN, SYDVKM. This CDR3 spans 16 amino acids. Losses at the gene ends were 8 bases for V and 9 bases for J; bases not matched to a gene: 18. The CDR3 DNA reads TGTGCCAGCCAAAACGCGGACAGGGACCCCTTCGGGCCCCAGCATTTT. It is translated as CASQNADRDPFGPQHF.

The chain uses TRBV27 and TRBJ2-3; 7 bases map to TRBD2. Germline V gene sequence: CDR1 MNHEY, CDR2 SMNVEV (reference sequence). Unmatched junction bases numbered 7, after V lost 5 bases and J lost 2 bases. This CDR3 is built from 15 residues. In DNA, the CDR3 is TGTGCCAGCAGTCGTCTAGCGGAGATCACAGATACGCAGTATTTT. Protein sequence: CASSRLAEITDTQYF.

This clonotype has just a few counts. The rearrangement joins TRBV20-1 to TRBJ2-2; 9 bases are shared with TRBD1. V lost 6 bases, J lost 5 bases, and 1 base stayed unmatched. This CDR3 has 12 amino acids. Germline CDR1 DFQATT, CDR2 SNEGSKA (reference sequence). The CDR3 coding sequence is TGCAGTGCGGACAGGGGAACCGGGGAGCTGTTTTTT. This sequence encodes CSADRGTGELFF.

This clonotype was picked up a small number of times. CDR3 sequence (DNA): TGCGCCAGCAGCCCCTACGACGGACTCTTCTACAATGAGCAGTTCTTC. Residues: CASSPYDGLFYNEQFF. This chain links TRBV4-3 with TRBJ2-1; D is possibly TRBD2 (5 bases). The germline V gene encodes CDR1 LGHNA and CDR2 YSLEER. V dropped 4 bases and J dropped 3 bases, with 16 bases sitting between them. The CDR3 is 16 amino acids.

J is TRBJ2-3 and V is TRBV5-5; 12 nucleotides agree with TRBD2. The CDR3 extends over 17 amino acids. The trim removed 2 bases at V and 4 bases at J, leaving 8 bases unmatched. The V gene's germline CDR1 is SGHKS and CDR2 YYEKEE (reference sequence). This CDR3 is CASSFNLAGGLADTQYF. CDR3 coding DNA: TGTGCCAGCAGCTTTAATCTAGCGGGGGGGTTGGCAGATACGCAGTATTTT.

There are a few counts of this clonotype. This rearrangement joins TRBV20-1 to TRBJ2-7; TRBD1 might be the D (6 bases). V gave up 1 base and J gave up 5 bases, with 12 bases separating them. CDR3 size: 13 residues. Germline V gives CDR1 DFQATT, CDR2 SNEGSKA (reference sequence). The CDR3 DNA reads TGCAGTGCTAGAGGGTCCCCAGGGGACGAGCAGTACTTC. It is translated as CSARGSPGDEQYF.